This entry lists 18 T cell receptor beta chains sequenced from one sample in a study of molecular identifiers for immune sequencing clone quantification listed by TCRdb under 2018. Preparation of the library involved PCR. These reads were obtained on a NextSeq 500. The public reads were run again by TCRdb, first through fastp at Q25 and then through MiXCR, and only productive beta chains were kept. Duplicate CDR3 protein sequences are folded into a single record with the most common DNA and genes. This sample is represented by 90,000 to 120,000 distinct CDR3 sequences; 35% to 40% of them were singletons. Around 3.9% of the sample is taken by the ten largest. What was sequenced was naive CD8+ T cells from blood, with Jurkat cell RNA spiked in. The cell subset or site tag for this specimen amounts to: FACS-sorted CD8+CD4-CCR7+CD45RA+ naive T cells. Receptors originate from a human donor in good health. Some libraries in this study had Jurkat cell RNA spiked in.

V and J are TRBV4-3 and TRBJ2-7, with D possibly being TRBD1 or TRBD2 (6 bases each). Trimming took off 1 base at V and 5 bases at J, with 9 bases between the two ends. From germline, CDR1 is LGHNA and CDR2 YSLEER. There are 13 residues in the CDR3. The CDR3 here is CASSQVEGDEQYF. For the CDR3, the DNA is TGCGCCAGCAGCCAAGTGGAGGGGGACGAGCAGTACTTC.

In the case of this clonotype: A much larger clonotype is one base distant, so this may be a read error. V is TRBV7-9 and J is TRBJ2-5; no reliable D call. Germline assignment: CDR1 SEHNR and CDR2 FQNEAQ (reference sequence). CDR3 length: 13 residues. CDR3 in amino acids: CASNGPFQETLYF. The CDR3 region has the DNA TGTGCCAGCAACGGACCATTCCAAGAGACCCTGTACTTC.

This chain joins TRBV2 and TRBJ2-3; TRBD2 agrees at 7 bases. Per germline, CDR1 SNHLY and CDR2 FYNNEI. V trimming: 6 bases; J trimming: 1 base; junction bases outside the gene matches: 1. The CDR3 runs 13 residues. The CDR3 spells CASRSGGTDTQYF. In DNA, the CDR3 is TGTGCCAGCAGGAGCGGGGGCACAGATACGCAGTATTTT.

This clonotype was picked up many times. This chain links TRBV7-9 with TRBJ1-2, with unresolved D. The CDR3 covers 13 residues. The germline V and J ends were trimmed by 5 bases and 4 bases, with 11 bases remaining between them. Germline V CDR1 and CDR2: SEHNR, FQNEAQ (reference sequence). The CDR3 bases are TGTGCCAGCAGCCCGGTTACACTCTATGGCTACACCTTC. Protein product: CASSPVTLYGYTF.

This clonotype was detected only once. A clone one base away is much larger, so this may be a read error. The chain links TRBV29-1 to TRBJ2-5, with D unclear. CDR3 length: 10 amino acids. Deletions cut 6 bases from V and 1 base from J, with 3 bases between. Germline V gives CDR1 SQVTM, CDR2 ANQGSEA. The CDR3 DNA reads TGCAGCGTGCCCCAAGAGACCCAGTACTTC. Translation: CSVPQETQYF.

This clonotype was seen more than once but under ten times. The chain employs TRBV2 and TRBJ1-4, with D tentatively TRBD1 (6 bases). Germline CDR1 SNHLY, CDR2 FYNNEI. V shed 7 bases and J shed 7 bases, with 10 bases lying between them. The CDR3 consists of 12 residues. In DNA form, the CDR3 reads TGTGCCAGCAAAAGAGGGGGTGAAAAACTGTTTTTT. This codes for CASKRGGEKLFF. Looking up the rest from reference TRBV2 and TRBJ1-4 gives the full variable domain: EPEVTQTPSHQVTQMGQEVILRCVPISNHLYFYWYRQILGQKVEFLVSFYNNEISEKSEIFDDQFSVERPDGSNFTLKIRSTKLEDSAMYFCASKRGGEKLFFGSGTQLSVL.

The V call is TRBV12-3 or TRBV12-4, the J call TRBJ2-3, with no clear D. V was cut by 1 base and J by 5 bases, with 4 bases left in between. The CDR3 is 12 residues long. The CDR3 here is CASSLEVDTQYF. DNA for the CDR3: TGTGCCAGCAGTTTAGAGGTAGATACGCAGTATTTT.

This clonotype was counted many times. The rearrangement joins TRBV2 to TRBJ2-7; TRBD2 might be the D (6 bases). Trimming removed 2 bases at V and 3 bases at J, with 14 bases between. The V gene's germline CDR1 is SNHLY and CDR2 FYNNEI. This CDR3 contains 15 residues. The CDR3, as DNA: TGTGCCAGCAGTGAAAGGGACTTGGGGGTCTACGAGCAGTACTTC. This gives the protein CASSERDLGVYEQYF. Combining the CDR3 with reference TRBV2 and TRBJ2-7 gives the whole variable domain EPEVTQTPSHQVTQMGQEVILRCVPISNHLYFYWYRQILGQKVEFLVSFYNNEISEKSEIFDDQFSVERPDGSNFTLKIRSTKLEDSAMYFCASSERDLGVYEQYFGPGTRLTVT.

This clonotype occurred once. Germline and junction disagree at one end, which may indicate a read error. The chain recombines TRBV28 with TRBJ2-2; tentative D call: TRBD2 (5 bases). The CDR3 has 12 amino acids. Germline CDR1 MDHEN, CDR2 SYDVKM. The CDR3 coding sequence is TGTGCCAGCAGTCGGTACACCGGGGAGCTGCTTTTT. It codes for CASSRYTGELLF.

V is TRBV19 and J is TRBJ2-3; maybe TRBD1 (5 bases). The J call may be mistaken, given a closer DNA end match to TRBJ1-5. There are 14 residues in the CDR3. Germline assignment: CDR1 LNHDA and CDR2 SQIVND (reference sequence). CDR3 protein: CATSRGTVTDTQHF. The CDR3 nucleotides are TGTGCCACCTCCCGGGGCACAGTCACAGATACGCAGCATTTT.

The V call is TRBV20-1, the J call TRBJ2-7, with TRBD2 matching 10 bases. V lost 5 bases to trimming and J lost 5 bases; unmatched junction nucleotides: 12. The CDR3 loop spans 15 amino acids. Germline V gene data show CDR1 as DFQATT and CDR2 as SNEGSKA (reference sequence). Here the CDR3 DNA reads TGCAGTGCTCCGGGGGGACTAGCGAGTTTCGACGAGCAGTACTTC. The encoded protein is CSAPGGLASFDEQYF.

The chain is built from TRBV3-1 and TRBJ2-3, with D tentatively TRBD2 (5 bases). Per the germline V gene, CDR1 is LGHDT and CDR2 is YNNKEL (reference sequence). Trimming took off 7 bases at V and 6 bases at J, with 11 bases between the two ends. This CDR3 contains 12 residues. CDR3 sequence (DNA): TGTGCCAGCACGGGAAACACGGATACGCAGTATTTT. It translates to CASTGNTDTQYF.

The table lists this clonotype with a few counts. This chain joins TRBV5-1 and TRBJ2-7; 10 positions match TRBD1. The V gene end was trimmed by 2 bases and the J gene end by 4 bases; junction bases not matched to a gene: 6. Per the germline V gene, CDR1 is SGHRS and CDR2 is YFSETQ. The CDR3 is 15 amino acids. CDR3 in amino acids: CASSFTRTGGYEQYF. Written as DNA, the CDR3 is TGCGCCAGCAGCTTCACCCGGACAGGGGGATACGAGCAGTACTTC. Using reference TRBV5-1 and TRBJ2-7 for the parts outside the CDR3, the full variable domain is KAGVTQTPRYLIKTRGQQVTLSCSPISGHRSVSWYQQTPGQGLQFLFEYFSETQRNKGNFPGRFSGRQFSNSRSEMNVSTLELGDSALYLCASSFTRTGGYEQYFGPGTRLTVT.

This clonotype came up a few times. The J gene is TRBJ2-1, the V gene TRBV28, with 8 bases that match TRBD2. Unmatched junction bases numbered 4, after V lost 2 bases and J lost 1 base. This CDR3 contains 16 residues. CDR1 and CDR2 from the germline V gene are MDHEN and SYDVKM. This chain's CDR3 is CASSLVAGGSYNEQFF. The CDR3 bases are TGTGCCAGCAGTTTAGTGGCGGGGGGTTCCTACAATGAGCAGTTCTTC.

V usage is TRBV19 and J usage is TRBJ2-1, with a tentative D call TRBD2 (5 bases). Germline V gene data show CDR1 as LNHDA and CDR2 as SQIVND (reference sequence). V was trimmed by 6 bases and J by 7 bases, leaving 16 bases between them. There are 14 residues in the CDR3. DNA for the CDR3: TGTGCCAGTAGGTGGGATGTGGGAGTGAATGAGCAGTTCTTC. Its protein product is CASRWDVGVNEQFF.

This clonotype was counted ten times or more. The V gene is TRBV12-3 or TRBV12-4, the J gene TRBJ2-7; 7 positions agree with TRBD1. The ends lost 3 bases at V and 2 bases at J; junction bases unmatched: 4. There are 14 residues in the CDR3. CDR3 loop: CASSFEQGTYEQYF. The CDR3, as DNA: TGTGCCAGCAGTTTCGAACAGGGGACCTACGAGCAGTACTTC.

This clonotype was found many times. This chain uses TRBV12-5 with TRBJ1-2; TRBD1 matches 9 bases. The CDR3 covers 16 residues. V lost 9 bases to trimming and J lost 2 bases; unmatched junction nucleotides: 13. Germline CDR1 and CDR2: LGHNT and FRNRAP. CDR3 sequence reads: CASSLLQGALNYGYTF. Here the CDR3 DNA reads TGTGCTAGCTCCCTACTACAGGGGGCGTTAAACTATGGCTACACCTTC.

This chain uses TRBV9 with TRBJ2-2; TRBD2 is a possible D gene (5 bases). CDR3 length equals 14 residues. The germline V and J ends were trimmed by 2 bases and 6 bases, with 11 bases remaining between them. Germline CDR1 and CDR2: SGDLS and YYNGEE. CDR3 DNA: TGTGCCAGCAGCGTCGGGGTTTTGGCCGGGGAGCTGTTTTTT. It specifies CASSVGVLAGELFF.